Following are 21 T cell receptor beta chains from one sample sequenced in a study of cytomegalovirus exposure and HLA in healthy donors. Method: immunoSEQ multiplex PCR; TCRdb's copy keeps in-frame clones and lacks some. Of about 120,000 clones in the sample, approximately 90% were seen once. The source material was PBMCs. Receptor source: a woman aged 25-40 years in good health and CMV-seropositive.

V gene TRBV7-9 combines with J gene TRBJ1-1; TRBD1 aligns across 12 bases. From germline, CDR1 is SEHNR and CDR2 FQNEAQ (reference sequence). The CDR3 has 16 residues. The J segment lost 5 bases and the V segment lost 3 bases, leaving 7 bases of the junction unmatched. In DNA, the CDR3 is TGTGCCAGCAGCTTGGGACAGGGGGCGGGAAGGACTGAAGCTTTCTTT. Its translation is CASSLGQGAGRTEAFF.

The chain recombines TRBV5-1 with TRBJ2-1, with TRBD2 identical over 12 bases. CDR1 and CDR2 (germline): SGHRS, YFSETQ. CDR3 length: 16 residues. J lost 3 bases, V lost 3 bases, and 4 bases had no gene match. Written as DNA, the CDR3 is TGCGCCAGCAGCTGGGGACTAGCGGGCCACTACAATGAGCAGTTCTTC. Amino acid sequence: CASSWGLAGHYNEQFF.

Only one count was recorded for this clone. J is TRBJ2-6 and V is TRBV4-3; TRBD1 aligns across 7 bases. Germline loops: CDR1 LGHNA, CDR2 YSLEER. The V gene end was trimmed by 3 bases and the J gene end by 2 bases; junction bases not matched to a gene: 7. The CDR3 sequence is 17 residues long. CDR3 amino acids: CASSHRGNPTGANVLTF. CDR3 in DNA: TGCGCCAGCAGCCACAGGGGGAACCCGACTGGGGCCAACGTCCTGACTTTC.

This chain links TRBV11-2 with TRBJ2-3; the match to TRBD2 covers 12 bases. The germline gives CDR1 SGHAT, CDR2 FQNNGV. The CDR3 length is 18 residues. V gave up 4 bases and J gave up 3 bases; unmatched junction bases: 11. DNA for the CDR3: TGTGCCAGCAGCTCGCTAGCGGGAGGGCGTGAGAGGACAGATACGCAGTATTTT. Its protein is CASSSLAGGRERTDTQYF. The complete variable domain, with remaining parts taken from reference TRBV11-2 and TRBJ2-3, reads EAGVAQSPRYKIIEKRQSVAFWCNPISGHATLYWYQQILGQGPKLLIQFQNNGVVDDSQLPKDRFSAERLKGVDSTLKIQPAKLEDSAVYLCASSSLAGGRERTDTQYFGPGTRLTVL.

The rearrangement uses TRBV6-1 and TRBJ1-2; D gene uncertain. Trimming shortened V by 6 bases and J by 5 bases, and 16 bases separated the two germline ends. Germline assignment: CDR1 MNHNS and CDR2 SASEGT. The CDR3 totals 14 residues. The CDR3 DNA sequence: TGTGCCAGCAGGAGGGCCATGAGAGGGTATGGCTACACCTTC. Amino acids: CASRRAMRGYGYTF.

V and J are TRBV6-5 and TRBJ1-1; maybe TRBD1 (5 bases). The CDR3 loop spans 14 amino acids. Germline lookup yields CDR1 MNHEY and CDR2 SVGAGI. V dropped 7 bases and J dropped 4 bases, with 16 bases sitting between them. The chain's CDR3 is CASTRGDGTTEAFF. The CDR3 DNA follows: TGTGCCAGCACCCGGGGGGATGGGACCACTGAAGCTTTCTTT.

The rearrangement joins TRBV5-1 to TRBJ2-2; D unclear. Trimming removed 0 bases from V and 0 bases from J, with 6 bases in between. In germline, CDR1 is SGHRS, CDR2 YFSETQ. There are 15 residues in the CDR3. As DNA, the CDR3 is TGCGCCAGCAGCTTGGAACAGTCGAACACCGGGGAGCTGTTTTTT. Amino acids: CASSLEQSNTGELFF.

This chain uses TRBV7-6 with TRBJ2-1; 7 nucleotides line up with TRBD2. CDR3 size: 17 residues. The junction had 18 bases not matched to a gene; V was cut back by 5 bases and J by 8 bases. Germline V gives CDR1 SGHVS, CDR2 FNYEAQ. The CDR3 coding sequence is TGTGCCAGCAGCATTACCCCGCCGGGGCGGGAGACCGATGAGCAGTTCTTC. Protein: CASSITPPGRETDEQFF.

This clone was counted a single time. V and J are TRBV2 and TRBJ2-4, with 8 positions matching TRBD2. V shed 3 bases and J 0 bases; nucleotides not matched to a gene: 4. The CDR3 contains 16 residues. Looked up from germline, CDR1 is SNHLY and CDR2 is FYNNEI. The CDR3 region is CASSDGGGSAKNIQYF. The CDR3 nucleotides are TGTGCCAGCAGTGATGGCGGGGGGTCAGCCAAAAACATTCAGTACTTC. Supplemented by reference TRBV2 and TRBJ2-4, the full variable domain reads EPEVTQTPSHQVTQMGQEVILRCVPISNHLYFYWYRQILGQKVEFLVSFYNNEISEKSEIFDDQFSVERPDGSNFTLKIRSTKLEDSAMYFCASSDGGGSAKNIQYFGAGTRLSVL.

Only a few counts were recorded for this clone. Here the CDR3 reads CASSLTGGSGDEQYF. CDR3 coding DNA: TGTGCCAGCAGCTTAACTGGCGGGAGTGGGGACGAGCAGTACTTC. J is TRBJ2-7 and V is TRBV11-3; 7 bases align to TRBD2. Germline loops: CDR1 SGHNT, CDR2 YENEEA. The CDR3 sequence is 15 residues long. V shed 2 bases and J 5 bases; nucleotides not matched to a gene: 9.

The chain recombines TRBV7-3 with TRBJ2-2, with 8 bases lining up with TRBD2. The ends lost 2 bases at V and 4 bases at J; junction bases unmatched: 3. Germline CDR1 is SGHTA and CDR2 is FQGTGA. The CDR3 length is 15 residues. CDR3 DNA: TGTGCCAGCAGCTTAGCGGGGGGCCCCACCGGGGAGCTGTTTTTT. This translates into CASSLAGGPTGELFF. Full variable domain (rest looked up from reference TRBV7-3 and TRBJ2-2): GAGVSQTPSNKVTEKGKYVELRCDPISGHTALYWYRQSLGQGPEFLIYFQGTGAADDSGLPNDRFFAVRPEGSVSTLKIQRTERGDSAVYLCASSLAGGPTGELFFGEGSRLTVL.

The sample holds one count of this clone. The rearrangement links TRBV5-1 to TRBJ2-2, with 7 bases identical to TRBD2. The V and J ends lost 3 bases and 0 bases, in that order; junction bases with no gene match: 5. The germline CDR1 and CDR2 sequences are SGHRS and YFSETQ. The CDR3 runs to 16 residues. The CDR3 region has the DNA TGCGCCAGCAGCTCTCTGGGAGGGTCGAACACCGGGGAGCTGTTTTTT. This sequence encodes CASSSLGGSNTGELFF.

This clone has only a few counts. J is TRBJ1-5 and V is TRBV7-6; D not certain. Trimming pared 5 bases from V and 3 bases from J, leaving 8 bases between. The CDR3 has 13 residues. The V gene's germline CDR1 is SGHVS and CDR2 FNYEAQ. CDR3 nucleotide sequence: TGTGCCAGCAGCACATCTGACAATCAGCCCCAGCATTTT. Its translation is CASSTSDNQPQHF.

The chain is built from TRBV5-6 and TRBJ2-3; the D is unclear. The germline V and J ends were trimmed by 2 bases and 5 bases, with 6 bases remaining between them. CDR1 SGHDT and CDR2 YYEEEE come from the germline V gene. The CDR3 is 12 amino acids. For the CDR3, the DNA is TGTGCCAGCAGCTTCCCCCAAGATACGCAGTATTTT. Translation: CASSFPQDTQYF.

The V gene is TRBV19, the J gene TRBJ2-7; 10 bases fit TRBD1. CDR1 is LNHDA, CDR2 SQIVND, per germline (reference sequence). The CDR3 is made up of 16 amino acids. Trimming removed 6 bases from V and 3 bases from J; junction bases left unmatched: 11. CDR3 amino acids: CASSTYPGTGVYEQYF. The CDR3 DNA reads TGTGCCAGTAGCACATACCCCGGGACAGGGGTCTACGAGCAGTACTTC.

The chain links TRBV11-2 to TRBJ2-3; D might be TRBD2 (5 bases). The CDR3 extends over 11 amino acids. Trimming left V 11 bases short and J 5 bases short, with 11 bases between. Germline CDR1 reads SGHAT; CDR2 reads FQNNGV. The CDR3 region is CAAGRVDTQYF. CDR3 bases: TGTGCCGCGGGCCGGGTAGATACGCAGTATTTT.

CDR3 sequence reads: CASSQDRTVGSPLHF. The CDR3 DNA follows: TGTGCCAGCAGCCAAGACCGGACAGTTGGTTCACCCCTCCACTTT. V usage is TRBV4-2 and J usage is TRBJ1-6; the D gene is possibly TRBD1 (6 bases). There are 15 residues in the CDR3. Trimming pared 0 bases from V and 9 bases from J, leaving 12 bases between. The germline gives CDR1 LGHNA, CDR2 YNFKEQ.

J is TRBJ1-1 and V is TRBV28; D not resolved. This CDR3 has 12 residues. Germline V gives CDR1 MDHEN, CDR2 SYDVKM. V lost 2 bases, J lost 8 bases, and 9 bases lay in between. CDR3 DNA: TGTGCCAGCAGTTTAATAGCGGGGGAAGCTTTCTTT. Translation: CASSLIAGEAFF.

The chain couples TRBV6-5 to TRBJ1-3; 9 bases align to TRBD1. Germline V gene sequence: CDR1 MNHEY, CDR2 SVGAGI. CDR3 size: 15 residues. Losses at the gene ends were 6 bases for V and 2 bases for J; bases not matched to a gene: 5. In DNA, the CDR3 is TGTGCCAGCAGACCCGACAGGGGGGCTGGAAACACCATATATTTT. As protein: CASRPDRGAGNTIYF.

The count of this clone is one. The chain joins TRBV7-6 to TRBJ2-1; D is uncertain. CDR3 length: 13 amino acids. Trimming left V 1 base short and J 6 bases short, with 7 bases between. Germline CDR1 and CDR2: SGHVS and FNYEAQ. The CDR3, as DNA: TGTGCCAGCAGCTTAGTGGGCTCCAATGAGCAGTTCTTC. Residues: CASSLVGSNEQFF.

This chain connects TRBV7-8 to TRBJ2-1, with 7 bases fitting TRBD1. Germline assignment: CDR1 SGHVS and CDR2 FQNEAQ. V dropped 1 base and J dropped 4; count of bases not matched to a gene: 4. The length of the CDR3 is 15 residues. The CDR3 nucleotides are TGTGCCAGCAGCTTAGTAAGGGACAGATACAATGAGCAGTTCTTC. Its protein product is CASSLVRDRYNEQFF.